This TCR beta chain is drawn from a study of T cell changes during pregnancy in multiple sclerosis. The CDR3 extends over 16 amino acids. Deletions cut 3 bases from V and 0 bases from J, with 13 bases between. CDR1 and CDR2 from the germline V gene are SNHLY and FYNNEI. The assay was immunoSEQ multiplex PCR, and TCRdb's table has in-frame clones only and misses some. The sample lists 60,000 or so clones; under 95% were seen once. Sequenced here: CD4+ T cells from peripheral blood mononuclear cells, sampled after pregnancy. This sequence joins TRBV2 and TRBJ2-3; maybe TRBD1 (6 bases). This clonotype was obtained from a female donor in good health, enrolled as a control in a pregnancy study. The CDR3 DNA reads TGTGCCAGCAGTGACAGGGACACCATTAGCACAGATACGCAGTATTTT. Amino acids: CASSDRDTISTDTQYF.